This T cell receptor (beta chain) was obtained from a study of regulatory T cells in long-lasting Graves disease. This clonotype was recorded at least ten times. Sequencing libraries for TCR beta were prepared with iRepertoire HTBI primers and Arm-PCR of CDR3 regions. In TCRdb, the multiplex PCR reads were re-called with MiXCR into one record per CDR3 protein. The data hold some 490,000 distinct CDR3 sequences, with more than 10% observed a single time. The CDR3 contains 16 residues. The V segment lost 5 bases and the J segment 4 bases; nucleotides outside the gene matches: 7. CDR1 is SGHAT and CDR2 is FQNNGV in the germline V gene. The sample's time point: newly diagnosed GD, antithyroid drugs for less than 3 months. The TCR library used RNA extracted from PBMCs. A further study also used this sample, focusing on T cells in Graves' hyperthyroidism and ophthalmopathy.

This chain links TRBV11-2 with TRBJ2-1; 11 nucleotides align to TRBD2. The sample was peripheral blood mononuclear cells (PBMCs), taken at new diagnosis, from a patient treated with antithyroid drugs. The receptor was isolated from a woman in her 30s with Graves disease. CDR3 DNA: TGTGCCAGCAGCCGGGGGGGACTAGCGGTTTACAATGAGCAGTTCTTC. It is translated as CASSRGGLAVYNEQFF.